This TCR beta chain was captured by sequencing in a study of T-cell reconstitution after alpha-beta-depleted transplantation in children (dated by TCRdb to about 2016). Study-wide context: T-cell immune reconstitution after TCRalphabeta/CD19-depleted allogeneic hematopoietic cell transplantation in children was quantitatively tracked in the study by means of TCR repertoire profiling.

This clonotype was recorded at least ten times. Its target antigen remains unknown. Qualities for individual bases were not recorded, and no much larger clone is one base off. Library preparation was by PCR. Sequencing used an Illumina HiSeq 2500. TCR libraries were prepared with molecular barcoding, using unique molecular identifiers to normalize TCRbeta repertoire quantification. The raw public data were reprocessed by TCRdb itself: fastp quality trimming at Q25, MiXCR clonotype calling, in-frame beta chains only. Each entry is one CDR3 protein sequence, shown with its most common DNA and genes. The sample records around 71,000 distinct CDR3 sequences, 6% to 8.5% of which are singletons. The ten largest make up about 2.3% of the sample. V is cut back by 6 bases and J by 3 bases, with 19 bases in the junction unmatched. The germline V gene (reference sequence) sets CDR1 to PRHDT and CDR2 to FYEKMQ. The CDR3, cysteine through phenylalanine, is 20 amino acids long. Only the CDR3 part of the read is kept: 60 bases, read in frame from the first base.

The clonotype comes from a human donor who donated a stem cell graft to a child with acute lymphoblastic leukemia. The sample in question was PBMCs from the stem cell graft donor, obtained from the stem cell graft. This receptor chain uses TRBV13 and TRBJ2-3, and 12 junction bases match TRBD2. The CDR3 here reads CASRRHNPSGGDVQTDTQYF. In nucleotide form, the sequence is TGTGCCAGCAGACGCCACAATCCTAGCGGGGGGGACGTACAAACAGATACGCAGTATTTT.